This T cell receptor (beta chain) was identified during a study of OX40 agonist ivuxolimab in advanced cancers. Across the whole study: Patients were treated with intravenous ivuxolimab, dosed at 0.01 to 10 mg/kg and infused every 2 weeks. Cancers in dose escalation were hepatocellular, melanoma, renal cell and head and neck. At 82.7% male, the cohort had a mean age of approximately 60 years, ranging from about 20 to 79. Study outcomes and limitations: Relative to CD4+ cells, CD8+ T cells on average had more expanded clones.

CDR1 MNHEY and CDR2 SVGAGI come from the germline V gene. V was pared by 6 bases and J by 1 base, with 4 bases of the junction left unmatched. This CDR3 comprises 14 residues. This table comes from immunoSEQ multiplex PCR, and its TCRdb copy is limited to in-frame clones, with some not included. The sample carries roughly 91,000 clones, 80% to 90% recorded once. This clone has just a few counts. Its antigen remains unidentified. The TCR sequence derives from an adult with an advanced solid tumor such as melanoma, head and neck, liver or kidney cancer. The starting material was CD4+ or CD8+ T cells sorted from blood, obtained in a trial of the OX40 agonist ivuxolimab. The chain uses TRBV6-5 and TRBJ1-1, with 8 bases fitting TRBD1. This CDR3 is CASSMGQANTEAFF. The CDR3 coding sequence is TGTGCCAGCAGCATGGGACAGGCGAACACTGAAGCTTTCTTT.